Listed below are T cell receptor beta chains from one sample, sequenced in a study of OX40 agonist ivuxolimab in advanced cancers. Profiling relied on immunoSEQ multiplex PCR, and the TCRdb table lists in-frame clones only, not all of them. Among tens of thousands of clones, 65% to 90% were seen once, and the ten largest hold roughly 0.88%. Sequencing used CD4+ or CD8+ T cells sorted from blood, obtained in a trial of the OX40 agonist ivuxolimab. The receptors were sampled from an adult with an advanced solid tumor such as melanoma, head and neck, liver or kidney cancer. CDR3s include the opening cysteine and the closing phenylalanine or tryptophan. The D gene is left open where the match is weak. Size is stated for part of the rows, as once, few or many counts, or as a class when the clone is expanded.

V gene: TRBV5-4
clone size: .
J gene: TRBJ1-4
D gene: .
CDR3 DNA: TGTGCCAGCACTAATAACGGGGGAAAACTGTTTTTT
CDR3 protein: CASTNNGGKLFF

V gene: TRBV10-3
clone size: .
J gene: TRBJ1-5
D gene: .
CDR3 DNA: TGTGCCCCAAACTCGACAGCCCGGGAGTATCAGCCCCAGCATTTT
CDR3 protein: CAPNSTAREYQPQHF

V gene: TRBV7-9
clone size: .
J gene: TRBJ2-1
D gene: TRBD2
CDR3 DNA: TGTGCCAGCAGCTTAGTTGGACTAGACGGCAATGAGCAGTTCTTC
CDR3 protein: CASSLVGLDGNEQFF

V gene: TRBV30
clone size: .
J gene: TRBJ1-1
D gene: TRBD1
CDR3 DNA: TGTGCCTGGAGTGTTAGTAGAACAGGGGGTGTGAACACTGAAGCTTTCTTT
CDR3 protein: CAWSVSRTGGVNTEAFF

V gene: TRBV14
clone size: .
J gene: TRBJ2-5
D gene: .
CDR3 DNA: TGTGCCAGCAGCCCAATAGGGGGGCTGGTTCAGACCCAGTACTTC
CDR3 protein: CASSPIGGLVQTQYF

V gene: TRBV14
clone size: .
J gene: TRBJ1-2
D gene: TRBD1
CDR3 DNA: TGTGCCAGCAGCCAAGTACAGGGGGCTAACTATGGCTACACCTTC
CDR3 protein: CASSQVQGANYGYTF

V gene: TRBV5-6
clone size: .
J gene: TRBJ2-1
D gene: .
CDR3 DNA: TGTGCCAGCAGCTCCCCTACGCGGAGCTCCTACAATGAGCAGTTCTTC
CDR3 protein: CASSSPTRSSYNEQFF

V gene: TRBV2
clone size: .
J gene: TRBJ1-6
D gene: .
CDR3 DNA: TGTGCCGGGGGGTCGGGGGTTCGAGGGTCACCCCTCCACTTT
CDR3 protein: CAGGSGVRGSPLHF

V gene: TRBV10-3
clone size: .
J gene: TRBJ2-5
D gene: TRBD2
CDR3 DNA: TGTGCCACCGCTAGCGGGGCAGAGACCCAGTACTTC
CDR3 protein: CATASGAETQYF

V gene: TRBV13
clone size: .
J gene: TRBJ2-7
D gene: .
CDR3 DNA: TGTGCCAGCAGCCCCCGGACAGATGACTCCTACGAGCAGTACTTC
CDR3 protein: CASSPRTDDSYEQYF

V gene: TRBV19
clone size: .
J gene: TRBJ2-7
D gene: .
CDR3 DNA: TGTGCCAGTAGTATCTTGGGGGTGCTGAGCGCGAATTCGCCATACGAGCAGTACTTC
CDR3 protein: CASSILGVLSANSPYEQYF

V gene: TRBV10-3
clone size: .
J gene: TRBJ2-3
D gene: .
CDR3 DNA: TGTGCCATCAGCGCCAGGAAGGATACGCAGTATTTT
CDR3 protein: CAISARKDTQYF

V gene: TRBV4-1
clone size: .
J gene: TRBJ1-5
D gene: .
CDR3 DNA: TGCGCCAGCAGCCAAATCCCAAATCAGCCCCAGCATTTT
CDR3 protein: CASSQIPNQPQHF

V gene: TRBV11-1
clone size: .
J gene: TRBJ2-5
D gene: TRBD2
CDR3 DNA: TGTGCCAGCAGCAGGACCGGGGGGATAGAGACCCAGTACTTC
CDR3 protein: CASSRTGGIETQYF

V gene: TRBV27
clone size: .
J gene: TRBJ2-1
D gene: TRBD2
CDR3 DNA: TGTGCCAGCAGTTGGACTAGCGGGGGAAGCAATGAGCAGTTCTTC
CDR3 protein: CASSWTSGGSNEQFF

V gene: TRBV5-4
clone size: .
J gene: TRBJ2-7
D gene: .
CDR3 DNA: TGTGCCAGCAGCTTGGACAGGGCGTACGAGCAGTACTTC
CDR3 protein: CASSLDRAYEQYF

V gene: TRBV7-7
clone size: .
J gene: TRBJ2-3
D gene: .
CDR3 DNA: TGTGCTAGCAGCTTAGGGGGAACAGATACGCAGTATTTT
CDR3 protein: CASSLGGTDTQYF

V gene: TRBV5-7
clone size: .
J gene: TRBJ2-2
D gene: .
CDR3 DNA: TGTGCCAGCAGCCGGCTCGTGGGGACCGGGGAGCTGTTTTTT
CDR3 protein: CASSRLVGTGELFF

V gene: TRBV2
clone size: .
J gene: TRBJ2-7
D gene: .
CDR3 DNA: TGTGCCAGCAGTGGGGTCTCCTACGAGCAGTACTTC
CDR3 protein: CASSGVSYEQYF

V gene: TRBV28
clone size: .
J gene: TRBJ2-7
D gene: TRBD2
CDR3 DNA: TGTGCCACACAACAGGGAGGTGCTAGCGGGAGGGCCCGCGAGCAGTACTTC
CDR3 protein: CATQQGGASGRAREQYF

V gene: TRBV28
clone size: medium-sized
J gene: TRBJ1-2
D gene: .
CDR3 DNA: TGTGCCAGCAGTTTCCAGATGACAACTAACTATGGCTACACCTTC
CDR3 protein: CASSFQMTTNYGYTF

V gene: TRBV25-1
clone size: .
J gene: TRBJ1-6
D gene: .
CDR3 DNA: TGTGCCAGCAGTGAATATTACAGGGATAATTCACCCCTCCACTTT
CDR3 protein: CASSEYYRDNSPLHF

V gene: TRBV27
clone size: .
J gene: TRBJ2-1
D gene: TRBD2
CDR3 DNA: TGTGCCAGCAGTTTTGAAGGACTAGGAGACAATGAGCAGTTCTTC
CDR3 protein: CASSFEGLGDNEQFF

V gene: TRBV18
clone size: once
J gene: TRBJ2-5
D gene: .
CDR3 DNA: TGTGCCAGCTCACCCCCGGGCGGGACCCCGGGAGAGCAGTACTTC
CDR3 protein: CASSPPGGTPGEQYF

V gene: TRBV28
clone size: few
J gene: TRBJ1-6
D gene: .
CDR3 DNA: TGTGCCAGCAGTTCACAACTTGATTCACCCCTCCACTTT
CDR3 protein: CASSSQLDSPLHF

V gene: TRBV29-1
clone size: .
J gene: TRBJ1-1
D gene: .
CDR3 DNA: TGCAGCGTTAGCACGATGAACACTGAAGCTTTCTTT
CDR3 protein: CSVSTMNTEAFF

V gene: TRBV10-3
clone size: few
J gene: TRBJ2-2
D gene: .
CDR3 DNA: TGTGCCATCAGTGATACAACCGGGGAGCTGTTTTTT
CDR3 protein: CAISDTTGELFF

V gene: TRBV18
clone size: .
J gene: TRBJ1-4
D gene: .
CDR3 DNA: TGTGCCAGCTCACCACCCCCCGTGGCCCGGGCTGGAGAAAAACTGTTTTTT
CDR3 protein: CASSPPPVARAGEKLFF

V gene: TRBV7-2
clone size: .
J gene: TRBJ1-1
D gene: .
CDR3 DNA: TGTGCCAGCAGCTTAGTGGCAGGACAGAACACTGAAGCTTTCTTT
CDR3 protein: CASSLVAGQNTEAFF

V gene: TRBV5-8
clone size: few
J gene: TRBJ2-1
D gene: .
CDR3 DNA: TGTGCCAGCAGCTTGCGCAGGGGAGGCGGTGAGCAGTTCTTC
CDR3 protein: CASSLRRGGGEQFF

V gene: TRBV20-1
clone size: once
J gene: TRBJ2-5
D gene: .
CDR3 DNA: TGCAGTGCTCAGTACCAAGAGACCCAGTACTTC
CDR3 protein: CSAQYQETQYF

V gene: TRBV4-1
clone size: .
J gene: TRBJ2-7
D gene: TRBD2
CDR3 DNA: TGCGCCAGCAGACCGGGGAGGGAGCTAACCTCCGAGCAGTACTTC
CDR3 protein: CASRPGRELTSEQYF

V gene: TRBV6-1
clone size: .
J gene: TRBJ2-1
D gene: .
CDR3 DNA: TGTGCCAGCAGTGAAGCCTGGGACCCCAGAGGCGACAATGAGCAGTTCTTC
CDR3 protein: CASSEAWDPRGDNEQFF

V gene: TRBV4-1
clone size: .
J gene: TRBJ1-4
D gene: TRBD1
CDR3 DNA: TGCGCCAGCAGCCAAGATCGGACAGGGGGTATATTCAATGAAAAACTGTTTTTT
CDR3 protein: CASSQDRTGGIFNEKLFF

V gene: TRBV27
clone size: once
J gene: TRBJ1-6
D gene: .
CDR3 DNA: TGTGCCAGCAGTTTATCTGGGAGGTCCTATAATTCACCCCTCCACTTT
CDR3 protein: CASSLSGRSYNSPLHF